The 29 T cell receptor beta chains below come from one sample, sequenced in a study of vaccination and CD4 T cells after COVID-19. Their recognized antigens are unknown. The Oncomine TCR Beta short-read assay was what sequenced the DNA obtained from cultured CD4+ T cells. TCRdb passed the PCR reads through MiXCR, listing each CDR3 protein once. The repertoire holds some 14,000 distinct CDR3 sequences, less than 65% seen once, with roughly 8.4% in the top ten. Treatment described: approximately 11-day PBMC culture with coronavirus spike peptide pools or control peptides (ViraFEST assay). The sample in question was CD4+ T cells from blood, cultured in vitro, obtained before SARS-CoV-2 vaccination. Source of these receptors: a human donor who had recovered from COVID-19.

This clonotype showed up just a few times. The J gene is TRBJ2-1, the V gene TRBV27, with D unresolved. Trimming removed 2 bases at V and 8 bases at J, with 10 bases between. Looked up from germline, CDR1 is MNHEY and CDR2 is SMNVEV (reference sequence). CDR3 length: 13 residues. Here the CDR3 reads CASSLNRIHEQFF. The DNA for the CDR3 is TGTGCCAGCAGTTTAAACAGAATCCATGAGCAGTTCTTC.

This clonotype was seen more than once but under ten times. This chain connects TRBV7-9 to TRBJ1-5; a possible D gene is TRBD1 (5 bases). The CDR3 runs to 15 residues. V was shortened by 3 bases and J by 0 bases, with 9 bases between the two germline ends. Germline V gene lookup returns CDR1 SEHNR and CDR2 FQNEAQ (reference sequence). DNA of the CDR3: TGTGCCAGCAGCTTTGGAGGGGTTAGCAATCAGCCCCAGCATTTT. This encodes CASSFGGVSNQPQHF.

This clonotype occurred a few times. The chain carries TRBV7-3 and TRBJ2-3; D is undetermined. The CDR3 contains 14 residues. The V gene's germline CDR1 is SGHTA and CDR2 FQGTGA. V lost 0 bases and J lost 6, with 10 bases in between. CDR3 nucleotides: TGTGCCAGCAGCTTAACGGACGGAGTGGATACGCAGTATTTT. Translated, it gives CASSLTDGVDTQYF.

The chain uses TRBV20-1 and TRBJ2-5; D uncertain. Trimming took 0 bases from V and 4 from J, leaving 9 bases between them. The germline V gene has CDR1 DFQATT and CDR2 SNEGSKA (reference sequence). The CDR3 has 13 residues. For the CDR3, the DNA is TGCAGTGCTAGAGATGAGGTACTAGAGACCCAGTACTTC. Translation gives CSARDEVLETQYF.

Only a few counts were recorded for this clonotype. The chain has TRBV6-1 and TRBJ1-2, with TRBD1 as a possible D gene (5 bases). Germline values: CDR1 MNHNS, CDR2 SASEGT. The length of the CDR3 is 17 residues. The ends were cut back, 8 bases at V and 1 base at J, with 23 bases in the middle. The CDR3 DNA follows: TGTGCCAGCCAATCCAATGGCCCGGGACGGAGTAACTATGGCTACACCTTC. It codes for CASQSNGPGRSNYGYTF.

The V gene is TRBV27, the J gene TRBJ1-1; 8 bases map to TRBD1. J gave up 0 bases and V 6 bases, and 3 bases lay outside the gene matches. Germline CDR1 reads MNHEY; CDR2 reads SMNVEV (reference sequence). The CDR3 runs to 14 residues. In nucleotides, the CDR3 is TGTGCCAGCAGATTGACAGGGGTGAACACTGAAGCTTTCTTT. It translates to CASRLTGVNTEAFF.

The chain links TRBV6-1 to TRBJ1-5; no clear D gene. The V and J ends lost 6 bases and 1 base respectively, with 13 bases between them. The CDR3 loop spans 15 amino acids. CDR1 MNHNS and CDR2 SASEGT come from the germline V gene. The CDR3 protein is CASRPPGSSNQPQHF. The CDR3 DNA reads TGTGCCAGCAGACCCCCGGGCTCCAGCAATCAGCCCCAGCATTTT.

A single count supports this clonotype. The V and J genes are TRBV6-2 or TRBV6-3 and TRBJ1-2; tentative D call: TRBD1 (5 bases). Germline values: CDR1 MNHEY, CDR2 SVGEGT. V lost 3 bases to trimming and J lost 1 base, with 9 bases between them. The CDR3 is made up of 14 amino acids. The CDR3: CASSYRQLNYGYTF. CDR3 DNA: TGTGCCAGCAGTTATCGACAGCTTAACTATGGCTACACCTTC.

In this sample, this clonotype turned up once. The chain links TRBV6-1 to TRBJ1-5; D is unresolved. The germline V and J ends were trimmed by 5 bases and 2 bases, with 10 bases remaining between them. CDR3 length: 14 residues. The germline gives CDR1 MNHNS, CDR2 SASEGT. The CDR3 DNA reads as TGTGCCAGCAGTCCCGCGGGCCGCAATCAGCCCCAGCATTTT. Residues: CASSPAGRNQPQHF.

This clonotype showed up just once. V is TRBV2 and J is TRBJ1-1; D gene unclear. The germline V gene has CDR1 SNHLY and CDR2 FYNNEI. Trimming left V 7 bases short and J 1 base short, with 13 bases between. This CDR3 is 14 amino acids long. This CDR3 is CASTGSGRNTEAFF. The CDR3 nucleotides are TGTGCCAGCACGGGGAGCGGGAGGAACACTGAAGCTTTCTTT.

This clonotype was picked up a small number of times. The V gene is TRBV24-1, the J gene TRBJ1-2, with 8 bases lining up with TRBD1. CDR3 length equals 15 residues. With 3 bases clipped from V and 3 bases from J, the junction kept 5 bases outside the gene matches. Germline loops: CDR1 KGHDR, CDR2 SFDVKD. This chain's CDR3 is CATSDPGQGDYGYTF. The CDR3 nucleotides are TGTGCCACCAGTGATCCAGGACAGGGAGACTATGGCTACACCTTC.

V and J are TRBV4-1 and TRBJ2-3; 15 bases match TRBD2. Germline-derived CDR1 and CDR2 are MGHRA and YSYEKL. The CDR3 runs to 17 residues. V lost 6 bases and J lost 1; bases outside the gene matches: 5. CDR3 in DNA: TGCGCCAGCAGTCCCGGGACTAGCGGGGGGCGCACAGATACGCAGTATTTT. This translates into CASSPGTSGGRTDTQYF.

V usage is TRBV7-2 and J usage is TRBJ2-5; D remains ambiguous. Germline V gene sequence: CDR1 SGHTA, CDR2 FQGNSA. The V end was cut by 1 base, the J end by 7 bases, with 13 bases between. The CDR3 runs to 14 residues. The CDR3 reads CASSLGMVGGTQYF. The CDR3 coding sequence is TGTGCCAGCAGCTTAGGTATGGTCGGCGGGACCCAGTACTTC.

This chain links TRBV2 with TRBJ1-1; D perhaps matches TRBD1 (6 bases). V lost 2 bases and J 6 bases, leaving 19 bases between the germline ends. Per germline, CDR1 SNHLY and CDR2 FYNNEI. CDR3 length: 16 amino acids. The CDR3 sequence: CASSESGRGFSSEAFF. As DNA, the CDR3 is TGTGCCAGCAGTGAAAGCGGCAGGGGATTTAGCTCTGAAGCTTTCTTT.

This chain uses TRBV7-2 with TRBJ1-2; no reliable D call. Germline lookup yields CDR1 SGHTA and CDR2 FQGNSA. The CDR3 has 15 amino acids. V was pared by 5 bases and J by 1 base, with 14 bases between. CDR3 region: CASSPVAGSNYGYTF. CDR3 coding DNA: TGTGCCAGCAGCCCAGTCGCGGGGAGTAACTATGGCTACACCTTC.

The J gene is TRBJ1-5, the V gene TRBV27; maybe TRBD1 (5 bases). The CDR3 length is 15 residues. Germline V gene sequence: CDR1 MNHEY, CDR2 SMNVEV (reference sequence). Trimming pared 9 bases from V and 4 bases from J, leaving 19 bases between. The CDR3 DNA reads TGTGCCAGTAAGCCTGGGCAGGGACCGAATCAGCCCCAGCATTTT. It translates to CASKPGQGPNQPQHF.

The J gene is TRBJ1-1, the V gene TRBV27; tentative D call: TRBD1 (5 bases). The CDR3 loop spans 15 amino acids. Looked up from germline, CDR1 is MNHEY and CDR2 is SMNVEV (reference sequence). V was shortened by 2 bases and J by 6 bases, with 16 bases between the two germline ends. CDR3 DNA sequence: TGTGCCAGCAGTTTAGGATGGGACCTGGCACCTGAAGCTTTCTTT. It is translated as CASSLGWDLAPEAFF.

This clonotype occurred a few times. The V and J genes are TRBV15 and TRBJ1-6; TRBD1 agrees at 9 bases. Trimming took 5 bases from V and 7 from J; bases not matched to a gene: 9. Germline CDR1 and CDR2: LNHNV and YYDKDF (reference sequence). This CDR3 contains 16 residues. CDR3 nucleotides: TGTGCCACCAGCGACGGGACAGGGTCCCGGAATTCACCCCTCCACTTT. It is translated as CATSDGTGSRNSPLHF. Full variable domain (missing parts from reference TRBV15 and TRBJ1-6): DAMVIQNPRYQVTQFGKPVTLSCSQTLNHNVMYWYQQKSSQAPKLLFHYYDKDFNNEADTPDNFQSRRPNTSFCFLDIRSPGLGDTAMYLCATSDGTGSRNSPLHFGNGTRLTVT.

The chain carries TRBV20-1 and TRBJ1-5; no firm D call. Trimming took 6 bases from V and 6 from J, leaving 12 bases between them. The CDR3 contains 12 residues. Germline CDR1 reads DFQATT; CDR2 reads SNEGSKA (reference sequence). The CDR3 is CSAPSAGQPQHF. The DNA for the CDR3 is TGCAGTGCCCCTTCGGCGGGTCAGCCCCAGCATTTT.

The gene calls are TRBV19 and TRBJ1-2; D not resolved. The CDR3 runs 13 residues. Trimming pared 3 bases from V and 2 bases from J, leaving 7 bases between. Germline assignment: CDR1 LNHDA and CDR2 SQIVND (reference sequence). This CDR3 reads CASSIGRNYGYTF. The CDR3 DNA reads TGTGCCAGTAGTATCGGCAGGAACTATGGCTACACCTTC.

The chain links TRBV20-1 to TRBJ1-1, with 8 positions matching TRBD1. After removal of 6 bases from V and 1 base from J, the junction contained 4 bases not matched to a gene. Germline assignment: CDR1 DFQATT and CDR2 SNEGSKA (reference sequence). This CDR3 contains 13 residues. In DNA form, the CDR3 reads TGCAGTGCGAGAACAGGGGGGAACACTGAAGCTTTCTTT. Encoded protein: CSARTGGNTEAFF.

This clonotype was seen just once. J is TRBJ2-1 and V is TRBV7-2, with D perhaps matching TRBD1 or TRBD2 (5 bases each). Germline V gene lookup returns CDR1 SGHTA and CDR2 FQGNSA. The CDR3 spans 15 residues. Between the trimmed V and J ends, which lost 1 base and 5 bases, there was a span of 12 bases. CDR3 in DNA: TGTGCCAGCAGCTTAGGCATAGGGACCCACAATGAGCAGTTCTTC. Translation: CASSLGIGTHNEQFF.

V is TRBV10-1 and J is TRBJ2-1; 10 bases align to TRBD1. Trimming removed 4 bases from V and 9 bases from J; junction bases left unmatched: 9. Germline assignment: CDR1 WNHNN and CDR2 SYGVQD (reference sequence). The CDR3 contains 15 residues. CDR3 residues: CASSARTGGIGEQFF. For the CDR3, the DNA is TGCGCCAGCAGTGCCCGGACAGGGGGTATCGGTGAGCAGTTCTTC.

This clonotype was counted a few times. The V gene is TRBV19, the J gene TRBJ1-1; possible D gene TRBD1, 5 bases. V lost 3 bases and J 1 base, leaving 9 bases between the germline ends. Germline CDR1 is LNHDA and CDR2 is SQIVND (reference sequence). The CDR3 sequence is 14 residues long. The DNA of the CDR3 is TGTGCCAGTAGTATCACAGGCGCGAACACTGAAGCTTTCTTT. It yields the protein CASSITGANTEAFF.

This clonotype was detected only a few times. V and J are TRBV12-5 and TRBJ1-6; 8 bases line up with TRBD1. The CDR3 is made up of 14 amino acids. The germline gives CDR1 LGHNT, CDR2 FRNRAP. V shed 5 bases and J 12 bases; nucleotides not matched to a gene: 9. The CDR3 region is CASGAGGDRKPLHF. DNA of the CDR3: TGTGCTAGTGGTGCAGGGGGCGATCGTAAACCCCTCCACTTT.

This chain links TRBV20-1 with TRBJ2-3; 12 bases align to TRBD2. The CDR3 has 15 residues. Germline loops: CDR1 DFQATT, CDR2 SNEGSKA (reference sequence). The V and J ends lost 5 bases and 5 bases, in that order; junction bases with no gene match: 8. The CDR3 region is CSARKGLAGRDTQYF. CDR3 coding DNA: TGCAGTGCTCGAAAAGGACTAGCGGGACGAGATACGCAGTATTTT.

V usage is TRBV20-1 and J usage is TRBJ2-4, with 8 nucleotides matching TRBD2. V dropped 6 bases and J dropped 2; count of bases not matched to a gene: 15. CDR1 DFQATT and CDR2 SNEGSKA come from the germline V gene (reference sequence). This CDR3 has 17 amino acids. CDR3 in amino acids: CSALKVSGGLPKNIQYF. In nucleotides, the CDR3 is TGCAGTGCCCTCAAGGTGTCGGGGGGGCTTCCCAAAAACATTCAGTACTTC.

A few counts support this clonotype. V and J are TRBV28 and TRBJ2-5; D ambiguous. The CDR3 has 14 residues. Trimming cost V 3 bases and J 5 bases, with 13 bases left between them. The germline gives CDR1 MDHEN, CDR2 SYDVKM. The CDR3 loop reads CASSFISPGETQYF. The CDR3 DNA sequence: TGTGCCAGCAGTTTTATAAGCCCCGGGGAGACCCAGTACTTC.

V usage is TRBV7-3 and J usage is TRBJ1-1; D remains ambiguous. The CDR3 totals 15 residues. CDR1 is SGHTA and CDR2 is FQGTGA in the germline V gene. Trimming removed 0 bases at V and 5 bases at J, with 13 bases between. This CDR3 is CASSLTQGPGTEAFF. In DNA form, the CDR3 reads TGTGCCAGCAGCTTAACACAAGGGCCTGGGACTGAAGCTTTCTTT.